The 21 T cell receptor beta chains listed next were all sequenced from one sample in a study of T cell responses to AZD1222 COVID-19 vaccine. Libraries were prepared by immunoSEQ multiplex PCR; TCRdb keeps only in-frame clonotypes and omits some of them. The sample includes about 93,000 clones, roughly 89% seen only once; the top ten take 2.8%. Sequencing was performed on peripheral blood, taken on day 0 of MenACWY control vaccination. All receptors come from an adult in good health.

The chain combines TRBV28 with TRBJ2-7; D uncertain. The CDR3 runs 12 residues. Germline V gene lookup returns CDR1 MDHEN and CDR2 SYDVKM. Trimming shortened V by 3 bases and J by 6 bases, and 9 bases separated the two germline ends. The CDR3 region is CASSFTAGEQYF. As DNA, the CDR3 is TGTGCCAGCAGTTTTACAGCAGGCGAGCAGTACTTC.

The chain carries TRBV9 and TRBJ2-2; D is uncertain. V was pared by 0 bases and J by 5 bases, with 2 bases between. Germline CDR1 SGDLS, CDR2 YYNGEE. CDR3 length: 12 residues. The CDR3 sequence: CASSVVTGELFF. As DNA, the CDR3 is TGTGCCAGCAGCGTAGTTACCGGGGAGCTGTTTTTT.

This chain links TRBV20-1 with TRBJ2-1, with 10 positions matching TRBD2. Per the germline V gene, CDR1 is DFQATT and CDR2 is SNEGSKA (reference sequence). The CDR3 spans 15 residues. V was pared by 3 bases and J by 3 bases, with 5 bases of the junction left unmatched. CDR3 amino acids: CSASKRGGRYNEQFF. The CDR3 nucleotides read TGCAGTGCTAGTAAGCGGGGGGGCCGCTACAATGAGCAGTTCTTC.

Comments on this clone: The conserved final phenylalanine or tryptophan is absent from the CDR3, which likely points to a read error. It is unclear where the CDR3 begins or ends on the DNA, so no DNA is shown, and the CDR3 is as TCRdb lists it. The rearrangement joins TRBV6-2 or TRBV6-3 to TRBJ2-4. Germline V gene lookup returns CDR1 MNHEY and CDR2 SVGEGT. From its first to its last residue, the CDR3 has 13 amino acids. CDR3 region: CASSYEVFNGQLI.

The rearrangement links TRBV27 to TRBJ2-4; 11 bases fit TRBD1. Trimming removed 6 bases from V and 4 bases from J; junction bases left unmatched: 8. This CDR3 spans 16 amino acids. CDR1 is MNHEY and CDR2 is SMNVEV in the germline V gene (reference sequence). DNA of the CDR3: TGTGCCAGCAGGCCGGGACAGGGGGTCCTTAAAAACATTCAGTACTTC. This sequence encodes CASRPGQGVLKNIQYF.

Here the CDR3 reads CASSFQMNTEAFF. The CDR3 DNA reads as TGTGCCAGCAGCTTCCAAATGAACACTGAAGCTTTCTTT. The chain recombines TRBV7-3 with TRBJ1-1; D unresolved. V dropped 3 bases and J dropped 0 bases, with 5 bases sitting between them. Germline CDR1 and CDR2: SGHTA and FQGTGA. The CDR3 has 13 amino acids.

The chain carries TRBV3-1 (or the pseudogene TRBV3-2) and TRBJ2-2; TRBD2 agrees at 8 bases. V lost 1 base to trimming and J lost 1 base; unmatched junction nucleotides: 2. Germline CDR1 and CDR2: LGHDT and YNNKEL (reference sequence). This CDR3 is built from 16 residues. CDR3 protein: CASSQVSGGNTGELFF. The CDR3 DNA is TGTGCCAGCAGCCAAGTAAGCGGGGGGAACACCGGGGAGCTGTTTTTT.

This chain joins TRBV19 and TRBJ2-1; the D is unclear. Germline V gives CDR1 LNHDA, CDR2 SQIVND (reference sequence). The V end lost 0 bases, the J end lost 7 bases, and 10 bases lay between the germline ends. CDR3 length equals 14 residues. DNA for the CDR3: TGTGCCAGTAGTATAGATCTCCGCCGGAATGAGCAGTTCTTC. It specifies CASSIDLRRNEQFF.

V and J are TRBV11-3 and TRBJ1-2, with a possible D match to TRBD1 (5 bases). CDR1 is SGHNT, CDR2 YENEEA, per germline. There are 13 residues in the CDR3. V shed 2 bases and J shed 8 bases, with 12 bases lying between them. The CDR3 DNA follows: TGTGCCAGCAGCTTATTGAAGGCAGGGGGCTACACCTTC. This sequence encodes CASSLLKAGGYTF. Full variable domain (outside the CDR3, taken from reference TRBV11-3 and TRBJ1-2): EAGVVQSPRYKIIEKKQPVAFWCNPISGHNTLYWYLQNLGQGPELLIRYENEEAVDDSQLPKDRFSAERLKGVDSTLKIQPAELGDSAVYLCASSLLKAGGYTFGSGTRLTVV.

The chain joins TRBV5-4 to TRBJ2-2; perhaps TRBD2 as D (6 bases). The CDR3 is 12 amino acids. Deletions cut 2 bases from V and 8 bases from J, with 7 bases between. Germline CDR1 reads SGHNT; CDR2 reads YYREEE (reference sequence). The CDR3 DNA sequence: TGTGCCAGCAGCTTTGGAGGGGGGGAGCTGTTTTTT. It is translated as CASSFGGGELFF.

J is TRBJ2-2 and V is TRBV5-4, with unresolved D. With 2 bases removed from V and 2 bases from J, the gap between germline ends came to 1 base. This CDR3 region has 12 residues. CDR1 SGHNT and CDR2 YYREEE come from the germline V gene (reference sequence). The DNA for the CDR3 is TGTGCCAGCAGCTTTAACACCGGGGAGCTGTTTTTT. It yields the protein CASSFNTGELFF.

The DNA for the CDR3 is TGTGCCAGCAGTTTATCCGGGCAGGGGGTAATCTACGGGCATGAGCAGTTCTTC. Protein: CASSLSGQGVIYGHEQFF. This chain uses TRBV27 with TRBJ2-1; 7 bases are a match to TRBD1. CDR1 and CDR2 from the germline V gene are MNHEY and SMNVEV (reference sequence). J gave up 8 bases and V 0 bases, and 16 bases lay outside the gene matches. CDR3 size: 18 residues.

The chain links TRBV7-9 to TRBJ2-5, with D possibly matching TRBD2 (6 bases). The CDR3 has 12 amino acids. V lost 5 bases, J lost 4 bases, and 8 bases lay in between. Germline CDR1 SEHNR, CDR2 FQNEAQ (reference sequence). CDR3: CASSPAGETQYF. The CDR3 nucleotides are TGTGCCAGCAGCCCAGCGGGAGAGACCCAGTACTTC.

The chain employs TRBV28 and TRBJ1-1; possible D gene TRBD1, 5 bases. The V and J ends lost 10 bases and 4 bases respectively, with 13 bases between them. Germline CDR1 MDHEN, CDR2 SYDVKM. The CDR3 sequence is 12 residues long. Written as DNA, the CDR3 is TGTGCCATTGTTAGGGGAGGCACTGAAGCTTTCTTT. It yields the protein CAIVRGGTEAFF.

The CDR3 DNA sequence: TGTGCCAGCAGCTTGACGAGTTCACCCCTCCACTTT. It codes for CASSLTSSPLHF. The V and J genes are TRBV5-4 and TRBJ1-6, with no clear D. CDR1 is SGHNT, CDR2 YYREEE, per germline (reference sequence). The CDR3 has 12 amino acids. V lost 1 base and J lost 9, with 5 bases in between. Looking up the rest from reference TRBV5-4 and TRBJ1-6 gives the full variable domain: ETGVTQSPTHLIKTRGQQVTLRCSSQSGHNTVSWYQQALGQGPQFIFQYYREEENGRGNFPPRFSGLQFPNYSSELNVNALELDDSALYLCASSLTSSPLHFGNGTRLTVT.

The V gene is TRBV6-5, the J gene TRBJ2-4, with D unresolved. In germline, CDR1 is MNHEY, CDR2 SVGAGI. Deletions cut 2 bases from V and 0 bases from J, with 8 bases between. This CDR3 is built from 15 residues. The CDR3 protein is CASSYDRRAKNIQYF. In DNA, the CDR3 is TGTGCCAGCAGTTACGATCGCAGAGCCAAAAACATTCAGTACTTC.

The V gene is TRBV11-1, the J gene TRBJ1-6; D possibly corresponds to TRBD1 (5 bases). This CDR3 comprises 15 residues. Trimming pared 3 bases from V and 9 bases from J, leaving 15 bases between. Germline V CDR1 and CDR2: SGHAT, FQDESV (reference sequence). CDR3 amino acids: CASSFRESGGSPLHF. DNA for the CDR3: TGTGCCAGCAGCTTCAGGGAATCGGGTGGTTCACCCCTCCACTTT.

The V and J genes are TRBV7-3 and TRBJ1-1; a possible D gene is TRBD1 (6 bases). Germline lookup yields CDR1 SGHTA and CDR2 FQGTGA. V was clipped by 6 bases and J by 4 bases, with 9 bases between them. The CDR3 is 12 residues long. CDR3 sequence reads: CASRKGGTEAFF. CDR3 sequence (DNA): TGTGCCAGCAGAAAAGGGGGCACTGAAGCTTTCTTT.

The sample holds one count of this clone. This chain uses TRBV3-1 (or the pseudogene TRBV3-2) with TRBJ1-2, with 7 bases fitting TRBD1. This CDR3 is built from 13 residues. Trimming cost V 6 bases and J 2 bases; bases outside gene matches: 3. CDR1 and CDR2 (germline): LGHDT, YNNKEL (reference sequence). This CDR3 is CASSPDRNYGYTF. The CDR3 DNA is TGTGCCAGCAGTCCGGACAGGAACTATGGCTACACCTTC.

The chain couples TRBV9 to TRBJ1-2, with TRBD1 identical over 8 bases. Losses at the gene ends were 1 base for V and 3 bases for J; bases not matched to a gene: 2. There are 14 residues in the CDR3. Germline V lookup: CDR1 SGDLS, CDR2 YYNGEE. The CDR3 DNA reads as TGTGCCAGCAGCGTAACGACAGGGGACTATGGCTACACCTTC. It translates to CASSVTTGDYGYTF.

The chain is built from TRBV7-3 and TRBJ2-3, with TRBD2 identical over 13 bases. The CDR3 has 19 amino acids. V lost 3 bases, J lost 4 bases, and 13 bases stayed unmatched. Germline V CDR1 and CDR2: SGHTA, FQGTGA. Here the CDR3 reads CASSFSRTSGGSLPDTQYF. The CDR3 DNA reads TGTGCCAGCAGCTTCTCACGGACTAGCGGGGGTAGTCTTCCAGATACGCAGTATTTT. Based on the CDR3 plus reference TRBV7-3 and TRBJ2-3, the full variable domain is GAGVSQTPSNKVTEKGKYVELRCDPISGHTALYWYRQSLGQGPEFLIYFQGTGAADDSGLPNDRFFAVRPEGSVSTLKIQRTERGDSAVYLCASSFSRTSGGSLPDTQYFGPGTRLTVL.